This is a list of T cell receptor beta chains from one sample in a study of blood T cells in healthy people across ages. Via MiXCR, TCRdb re-called the 5' RACE reads, giving one row per CDR3 protein. In the table there are roughly 830,000 distinct CDR3 sequences, less than 80% of which are singletons. Sequenced sample: blood. The receptors come from a man aged 25 to 40 in good health. Each CDR3 is given with its conserved first and last residue. A D gene is named only where the DNA matches it firmly. Expanded clones get a size class; other rows say once, few or many, or leave the size out.

v_call	clone_size	j_call	d_call	cdr3_nt	cdr3_aa
TRBV10-3	few	TRBJ1-2	.	TGTGCCATCAGTGCCCAGCCGATGGAGGGCTACACCTTC	CAISAQPMEGYTF
TRBV28	.	TRBJ2-7	.	TGTGCCAGCAACAAACAGGGTAGGGACGAGCAGTACTTC	CASNKQGRDEQYF
TRBV6-1	.	TRBJ2-7	TRBD1	TGTGCCAGCAGTGAACAGACAGGGAGAGCCTACGAGCAGTACTTC	CASSEQTGRAYEQYF
TRBV10-3	.	TRBJ1-6	TRBD1	TGTGCCATCGGTGTCGGGACAGATAATTCACCCCTCCACTTT	CAIGVGTDNSPLHF
TRBV7-2	.	TRBJ2-7	.	TGTGCCAGCAGCTCCGAGAGGGTGAAATCCTACGAGCAGTACTTC	CASSSERVKSYEQYF
TRBV2	.	TRBJ1-5	.	TGTGCCAGCAGACCAGGGTGGGGGAATCAGCCCCAGCATTTT	CASRPGWGNQPQHF
TRBV25-1	.	TRBJ2-7	.	TGTGTCAGCAGTGTTTCCTCCTACGAGCAGTACTTC	CVSSVSSYEQYF
TRBV7-2	.	TRBJ2-2	.	TGTGCCAGCAGCTTAGACGGGGGGCAGGGCGGGGAGCTGTTTTTT	CASSLDGGQGGELFF
TRBV7-2	.	TRBJ2-7	TRBD2	TGTGCCAGCAGCTCAGGGGGGCTAGCGGGGGATGAGCAGTACTTC	CASSSGGLAGDEQYF
TRBV6-5	few	TRBJ2-3	TRBD2	TGTGCCAGCAGTTACCCTAGCGGGGGGAGCACAGATACGCAGTATTTT	CASSYPSGGSTDTQYF
TRBV29-1	once	TRBJ2-7	.	TGCAGCGTCGAGGACGGGGTCTCCTACGAGCAGTACTTC	CSVEDGVSYEQYF
TRBV25-1	.	TRBJ2-3	TRBD2	TGTGCCAGTTCTCGAGCGGGGGGCACAGATACGCAGTATTTT	CASSRAGGTDTQYF
TRBV9	few	TRBJ2-1	TRBD1	TGTGCCAGCAGATACCGGGACAGGGGGCGGGATGAGCAGTTCTTC	CASRYRDRGRDEQFF
TRBV7-2	.	TRBJ1-1	.	TGTGCCAGCAGCTTAGGCAGCACCTTGAACACTGAAGCTTTCTTT	CASSLGSTLNTEAFF
TRBV12-3/TRBV12-4	.	TRBJ2-5	TRBD1	TGTGCCAGCAGGACGACAGGGATGGGAGAGACCCAGTACTTC	CASRTTGMGETQYF
TRBV28	.	TRBJ2-1	TRBD1	TGTGCCAGCAGCTTCGACCGGGACAGCCTCTACAATGAGCAGTTCTTC	CASSFDRDSLYNEQFF
TRBV20-1	.	TRBJ1-6	.	TGCAGTGCTACCGGACTTTTTAATTCACCCCTCCACTTT	CSATGLFNSPLHF
TRBV4-3	.	TRBJ1-2	.	TGCGCCAGCGGTCTAAGGGGGGGCTATGGCTACACCTTC	CASGLRGGYGYTF
TRBV6-5	.	TRBJ2-7	.	TGTGCCAGCAGTGGAGACGTCCCCGGCGAGCAGTACTTC	CASSGDVPGEQYF
TRBV9	.	TRBJ2-7	.	TGTGCCAGCAGCGTAGGGGGGCGCCCGGCGGACGAGCAGTACTTC	CASSVGGRPADEQYF
TRBV12-5	.	TRBJ1-2	.	TGTGCTAGTGGTCGGACGACCCGATATGCTGGCTACACCTTC	CASGRTTRYAGYTF